The 20 T cell receptor beta chains given below trace back to one sample, sequenced in a study of cytomegalovirus exposure and HLA in healthy donors. 60 Vbeta and 13 Jbeta primers were used in PCR. Profiling relied on immunoSEQ multiplex PCR, and the TCRdb table lists in-frame clones only, not all of them. The sample consists of 78,000 or so clones, over 60% of them appearing once. Sequenced: PBMCs. These receptors came from a male donor in good health and CMV-seropositive.

This clone was seen a few times. J is TRBJ1-2 and V is TRBV18, with D uncertain. V was pared by 3 bases and J by 4 bases, with 9 bases between. Germline V CDR1 and CDR2: KGHSH, LQKENI. This CDR3 region has 13 residues. The CDR3 bases are TGTGCCAGCTCACCGGAAGAGGGCTATGGCTACACCTTC. Protein sequence: CASSPEEGYGYTF.

The CDR3 protein is CASSRDRGLNEKLFF. CDR3 sequence (DNA): TGCGCCAGCAGCCGCGACAGGGGCCTTAATGAAAAACTGTTTTTT. The chain joins TRBV4-3 to TRBJ1-4; 8 bases map to TRBD1. This CDR3 region has 15 residues. V gave up 4 bases and J gave up 4 bases; unmatched junction bases: 5. Germline-derived CDR1 and CDR2 are LGHNA and YSLEER.

There are a few counts of this clone. The rearrangement uses TRBV6-6 and TRBJ2-4; TRBD1 is a possible D gene (5 bases). The CDR3 sequence is 13 residues long. Trimming removed 5 bases at V and 6 bases at J, with 11 bases between. Germline values: CDR1 MNHNY, CDR2 SVGAGI (reference sequence). The DNA of the CDR3 is TGTGCCAGCAGTAGCCCTGGGGCAAACATTCAGTACTTC. This encodes CASSSPGANIQYF.

This clone was detected only a few times. This chain links TRBV5-1 with TRBJ2-1, with 11 bases matching TRBD2. The germline gives CDR1 SGHRS, CDR2 YFSETQ. CDR3 length equals 14 residues. The V and J ends lost 0 bases and 8 bases, in that order; junction bases with no gene match: 1. CDR3 sequence reads: CASSLDSGGDEQFF. DNA for the CDR3: TGCGCCAGCAGCTTGGATAGCGGGGGGGATGAGCAGTTCTTC.

This clone was recorded a few times. The J gene is TRBJ1-1, the V gene TRBV28; D uncertain. The CDR3 spans 14 residues. V lost 7 bases and J 0 bases, leaving 12 bases between the germline ends. CDR1 MDHEN and CDR2 SYDVKM come from the germline V gene. The DNA for the CDR3 is TGTGCCAGCAACCAGAGGGTGGTGAACACTGAAGCTTTCTTT. Its translation: CASNQRVVNTEAFF.

This clone was counted between two and nine times. V and J are TRBV15 and TRBJ2-7, with D uncertain. With 5 bases removed from V and 0 bases from J, the gap between germline ends came to 5 bases. The CDR3 spans 12 residues. Germline V lookup: CDR1 LNHNV, CDR2 YYDKDF (reference sequence). Here the CDR3 reads CATSVNSYEQYF. Written as DNA, the CDR3 is TGTGCCACCAGCGTTAACTCCTACGAGCAGTACTTC.

This chain connects TRBV28 to TRBJ1-1, with D possibly matching TRBD1 (5 bases). The CDR3 has 13 amino acids. In germline, CDR1 is MDHEN, CDR2 SYDVKM. Trimming shortened V by 5 bases and J by 3 bases, and 10 bases separated the two germline ends. The CDR3 here is CASSRGSDTEAFF. CDR3 nucleotides: TGTGCCAGCAGTCGGGGGTCTGACACTGAAGCTTTCTTT. The full variable domain, completed using reference TRBV28 and TRBJ1-1, is DVKVTQSSRYLVKRTGEKVFLECVQDMDHENMFWYRQDPGLGLRLIYFSYDVKMKEKGDIPEGYSVSREKKERFSLILESASTNQTSMYLCASSRGSDTEAFFGQGTRLTVV.

This clone was seen a handful of times. The rearrangement joins TRBV20-1 to TRBJ1-2; no reliable D call. This CDR3 comprises 11 residues. Germline loops: CDR1 DFQATT, CDR2 SNEGSKA (reference sequence). This CDR3 reads CTAEADYGYTF. The CDR3 region has the DNA TGCACCGCGGAGGCTGACTATGGCTACACCTTC.

This clone has a handful of counts. The rearrangement uses TRBV7-9 and TRBJ1-4, with D possibly being TRBD1 (6 bases). Trimming left V 5 bases short and J 0 bases short, with 13 bases between. CDR1 SEHNR and CDR2 FQNEAQ come from the germline V gene (reference sequence). The CDR3 consists of 16 residues. The CDR3 region has the DNA TGTGCCAGCAGCACTCGGGGGGCCTCAACTAATGAAAAACTGTTTTTT. As protein: CASSTRGASTNEKLFF.

The rearrangement uses TRBV19 and TRBJ1-6, with D unresolved. CDR3 size: 12 residues. The V gene's germline CDR1 is LNHDA and CDR2 SQIVND (reference sequence). The V end was cut by 7 bases, the J end by 7 bases, with 8 bases between. This CDR3 reads CASKTGNSPLHF. The DNA of the CDR3 is TGTGCCAGTAAGACGGGAAATTCACCCCTCCACTTT.

This chain connects TRBV29-1 to TRBJ2-7, with 12 bases matching TRBD2. With V trimmed by 6 bases and J by 5 bases, 8 bases remained unmatched. The V gene's germline CDR1 is SQVTM and CDR2 ANQGSEA. The CDR3 contains 14 residues. CDR3 protein: CSVLLAGGPHEQYF. CDR3 DNA sequence: TGCAGCGTCCTTCTAGCGGGAGGGCCCCACGAGCAGTACTTC.

This clone was found a few times. The J gene is TRBJ2-6, the V gene TRBV4-3; possibly TRBD2 for D (5 bases). The ends were cut back, 4 bases at V and 5 bases at J, with 12 bases in the middle. Germline V gene lookup returns CDR1 LGHNA and CDR2 YSLEER. The CDR3 is made up of 15 amino acids. The CDR3 loop is CASSPSLGRANVLTF. The CDR3, as DNA: TGCGCCAGCAGCCCTAGCCTTGGCCGGGCCAACGTCCTGACTTTC.

The chain is built from TRBV11-2 and TRBJ1-3; D call uncertain. The CDR3 runs to 16 residues. Between the trimmed V and J ends, which lost 1 base and 2 bases, there was a span of 12 bases. In germline, CDR1 is SGHAT, CDR2 FQNNGV. For the CDR3, the DNA is TGTGCCAGCAGCTTAGGGGCCAGCCGTACTGGAAACACCATATATTTT. Protein: CASSLGASRTGNTIYF.

This clone was recorded only once. In nucleotides, the CDR3 is TGTGCCAGCAGTTACGGGGGGGCAGGGAGTCCCTACGAGCAGTACTTC. Its protein product is CASSYGGAGSPYEQYF. The chain couples TRBV6-5 to TRBJ2-5; maybe TRBD2 (7 bases). The J call is doubtful: the DNA matches TRBJ2-7 better. Looked up from germline, CDR1 is MNHEY and CDR2 is SVGAGI. The CDR3 spans 16 residues.

The chain carries TRBV29-1 and TRBJ2-3; 11 nucleotides align to TRBD2. The CDR3 has 14 amino acids. Germline V lookup: CDR1 SQVTM, CDR2 ANQGSEA. V trimming: 7 bases; J trimming: 6 bases; junction bases outside the gene matches: 9. The DNA of the CDR3 is TGCAGCGGTACTAGCGGGGGCCGGCTGGATACGCAGTATTTT. Translating it yields CSGTSGGRLDTQYF.

V and J are TRBV6-5 and TRBJ2-5; D is undetermined. The ends were cut back, 5 bases at V and 3 bases at J, with 13 bases in the middle. Germline-derived CDR1 and CDR2 are MNHEY and SVGAGI. The CDR3 runs to 14 residues. The CDR3: CASSEHVLEETQYF. CDR3 bases: TGTGCCAGCAGTGAGCACGTTCTAGAAGAGACCCAGTACTTC.

The chain links TRBV5-1 to TRBJ2-5, with D perhaps matching TRBD2 (6 bases). Germline lookup yields CDR1 SGHRS and CDR2 YFSETQ. The CDR3 runs to 14 residues. Trimming cost V 5 bases and J 2 bases, with 13 bases left between them. DNA of the CDR3: TGCGCCAGCAGGGTGAGTGGACTACAAGAGACCCAGTACTTC. Translating gives CASRVSGLQETQYF.

This chain joins TRBV20-1 and TRBJ2-7; tentatively, D is TRBD1 (6 bases). The CDR3 sequence is 11 residues long. V gave up 6 bases and J gave up 6 bases, with 12 bases separating them. CDR1 and CDR2 from the germline V gene are DFQATT and SNEGSKA (reference sequence). This CDR3 reads CSAVTGPEQYF. DNA of the CDR3: TGCAGTGCGGTAACAGGGCCCGAGCAGTACTTC.

This chain links TRBV15 with TRBJ2-3; D remains ambiguous. There are 14 residues in the CDR3. The germline V and J ends were trimmed by 0 bases and 6 bases, with 10 bases remaining between them. The V gene's germline CDR1 is LNHNV and CDR2 YYDKDF (reference sequence). The chain's CDR3 is CATSRETDEDTQYF. In nucleotides, the CDR3 is TGTGCCACCAGCAGAGAAACAGACGAGGATACGCAGTATTTT.

V usage is TRBV6-7 and J usage is TRBJ2-7, with 9 nucleotides matching TRBD1. TRBV6-7 is noted as an ORF with a role that remains uncertain. This CDR3 is built from 13 residues. Trimming cost V 4 bases and J 4 bases; bases outside gene matches: 2. The CDR3 is CASSWDRVYEQYF. The CDR3 nucleotides are TGTGCCAGCAGTTGGGACAGGGTGTACGAGCAGTACTTC.